A single count supports the clone carrying this T cell receptor (beta chain). Germline CDR1 and CDR2: SGHDN and FVKESK. V lost 0 bases to trimming and J lost 5 bases, with 7 bases between them. The CDR3 is 14 amino acids. This specimen belongs to a study of shared clonotypes between healthy human individuals. At a deep level, the assay was run. Roughly 30,000 T cell genomes, or 300 ng DNA, went into unsorted PBMC replicate PCRs. The repertoire was sequenced with immunoSEQ multiplex PCR; TCRdb's copy has only in-frame clones and lacks some. The sample yields approximately 500,000 clones, 70% to 80% seen once.

What was sequenced was PBMCs. The source of this sequence is a woman in her forties in good health. Some clones in this sample may be carry-over from other donors' samples. The rearrangement joins TRBV14 to TRBJ2-2; the D gene is possibly TRBD2 (5 bases). The CDR3 reads CASSQERGTGELFF. As DNA, the CDR3 is TGTGCCAGCAGCCAAGAACGAGGGACCGGGGAGCTGTTTTTT.